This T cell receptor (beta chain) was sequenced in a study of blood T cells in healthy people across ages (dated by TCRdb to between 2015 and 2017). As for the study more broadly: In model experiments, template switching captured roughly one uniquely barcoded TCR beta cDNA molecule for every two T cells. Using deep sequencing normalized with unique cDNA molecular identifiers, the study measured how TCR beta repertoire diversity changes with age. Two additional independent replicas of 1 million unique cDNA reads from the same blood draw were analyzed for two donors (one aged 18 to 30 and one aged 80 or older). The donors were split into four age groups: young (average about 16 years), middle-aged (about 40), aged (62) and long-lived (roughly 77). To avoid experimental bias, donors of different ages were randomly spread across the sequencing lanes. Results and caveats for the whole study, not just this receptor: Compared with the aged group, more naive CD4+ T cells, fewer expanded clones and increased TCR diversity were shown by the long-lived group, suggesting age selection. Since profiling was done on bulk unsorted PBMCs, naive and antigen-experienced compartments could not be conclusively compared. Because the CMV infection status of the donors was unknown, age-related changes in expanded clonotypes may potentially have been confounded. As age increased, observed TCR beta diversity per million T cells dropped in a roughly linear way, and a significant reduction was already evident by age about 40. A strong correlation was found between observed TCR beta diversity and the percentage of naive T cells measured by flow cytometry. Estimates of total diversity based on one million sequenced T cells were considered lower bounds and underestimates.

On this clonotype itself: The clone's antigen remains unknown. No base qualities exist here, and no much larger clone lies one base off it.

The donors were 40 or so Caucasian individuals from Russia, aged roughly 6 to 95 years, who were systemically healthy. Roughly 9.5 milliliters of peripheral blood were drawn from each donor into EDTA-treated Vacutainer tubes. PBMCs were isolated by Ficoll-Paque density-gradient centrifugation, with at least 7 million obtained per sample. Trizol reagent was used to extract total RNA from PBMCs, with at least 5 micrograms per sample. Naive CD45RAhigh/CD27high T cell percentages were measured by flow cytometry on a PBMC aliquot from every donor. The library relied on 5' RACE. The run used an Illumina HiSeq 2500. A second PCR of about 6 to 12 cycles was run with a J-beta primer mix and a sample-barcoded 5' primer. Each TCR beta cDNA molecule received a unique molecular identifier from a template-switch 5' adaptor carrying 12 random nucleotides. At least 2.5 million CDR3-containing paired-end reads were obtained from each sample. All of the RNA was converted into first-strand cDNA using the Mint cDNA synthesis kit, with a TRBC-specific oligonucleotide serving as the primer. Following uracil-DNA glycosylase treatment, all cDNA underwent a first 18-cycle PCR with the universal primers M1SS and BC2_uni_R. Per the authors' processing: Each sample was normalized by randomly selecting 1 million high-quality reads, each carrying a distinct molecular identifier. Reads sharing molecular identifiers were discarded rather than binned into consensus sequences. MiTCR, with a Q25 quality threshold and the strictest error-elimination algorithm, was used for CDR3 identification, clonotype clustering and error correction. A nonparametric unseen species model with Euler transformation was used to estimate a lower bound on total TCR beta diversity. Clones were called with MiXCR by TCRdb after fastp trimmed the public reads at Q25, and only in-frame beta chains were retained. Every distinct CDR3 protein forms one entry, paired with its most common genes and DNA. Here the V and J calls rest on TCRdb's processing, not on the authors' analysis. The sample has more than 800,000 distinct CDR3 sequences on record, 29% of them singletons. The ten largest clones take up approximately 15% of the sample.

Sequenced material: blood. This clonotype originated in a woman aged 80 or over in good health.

The CDR3 region reads CAWSTSGGGDTQYF. The DNA is TGTGCCTGGAGTACTAGCGGGGGGGGAGATACGCAGTATTTT. The rearranged chain carries TRBV30 and TRBJ2-3, with TRBD2 matching 13 junction bases. The CDR3 runs 14 residues from the cysteine to the phenylalanine. Just the 42-base CDR3 DNA is kept, in frame starting at base 1. Via the germline V gene (reference sequence), CDR1 is GTSNPN and CDR2 SVGIG. Clipping removes 2 bases from V and 5 bases from J, with 1 as the unmatched junction base count. Where the CDR3 stops, the reference TRBV30 and TRBJ2-3 genes take over; the full variable domain is SQTIHQWPATLVQPVGSPLSLECTVEGTSNPNLYWYRQAAGRGLQLLFYSVGIGQISSEVPQNLSASRPQDRQFILSSKKLLLSDSGFYLCAWSTSGGGDTQYFGPGTRLTVL.